The entry below gives a single TCR beta chain sequence along with its context. Its antigen is still unknown. Per-base quality was not reported, and no clone a single base away is much larger than it. The cohort was made up of hundreds of healthy bone marrow donors. Cohort members were all nominally healthy when sampled, although unrecorded immune exposures were likely present. The donor tested CMV seropositive, placing the donor among the approximately 290 seropositive members of the cohort. A peripheral blood sample was provided by each donor, and peripheral blood mononuclear cells were used for TCR beta sequencing. The Qiagen DNeasy Blood Extraction Kit was used to extract genomic DNA from the blood cell samples. The data derive from a study of cytomegalovirus exposure and HLA in healthy donors (dated by TCRdb to 2015 to 2018). At the level of the whole study: An earlier analysis of some 600 of the donors reported approximately 300 Gb of sequence data and 90 million to 120 million unique TCR beta sequences obtained from approximately 180 million T cells. In a later genetic analysis, genome-wide SNP genotypes for about 65% of the 666 donors were used, and that subset was treated as a discovery cohort. Approximately 300 gigabases of sequencing data and 75 million to 85 million unique TCR sequences made up an early release that covered approximately 650 HLA-typed donors. Donor age, sex, ethnicity and CMV serostatus were collected together with the repertoire data. The study was designed to test whether signatures of past pathogen exposure could be identified by cataloging public T cell receptors. Of the roughly 390 genotyped donors, roughly 85% fell in the genetic ancestry cluster associated with self-reported Caucasian donors. Rather than using new phenotypic data, the later analysis identified candidate immune exposures from TCR beta sequences and from how often those sequences occurred across donors. Among about 410 genotyped donors of the cohort, an average of about 220,000 unique TCR beta nucleotide sequences was sequenced per donor, of which 15% to 20% were non-productive. About five DR-DQ haplotypes were handled as single units for association and clustering because linkage in the cohort was strong. The study profiled the T cell repertoires of more than 500 subjects by immunosequencing and related them to cytomegalovirus serostatus. To study patterns of TCR occurrence, a later analysis re-analyzed previously published TCR beta repertoires from under 750 donors and added high-resolution HLA genotyping. A separate validation cohort of 100 to 150 different subjects was used in addition to the roughly 640-subject first cohort. An earlier analysis of some 500 of the donors used high-throughput TCR beta sequencing to judge whether each TCR beta V gene segment behaved as functional or pseudogenic. To predict cytomegalovirus infection status, the study brought together high-throughput TCR immunosequencing, statistical association of individual TCRs with disease status, and machine learning. Both class I and class II loci were covered by HLA typing, at four-digit resolution. Every repertoire in the discovery cohort had been generated on one and the same sequencing platform. The number of typed donors differed by locus: roughly 629-640 for A, B, C, DRB1 and DQB1; roughly 510 for DQA1; 606 for DPA1; and 400 to 480 for DPB1.

Libraries came from the immunoSEQ multiplex PCR assay. For the multiplex PCR, a mixture combining 60 forward primers for TCR Vbeta segments and 13 reverse primers for TCR Jbeta segments was used. Amplification of the CDR3 region of rearranged TCR beta genes was performed with a multiplex PCR assay on genomic DNA. On the Illumina HiSeq System, the amplified TCR beta libraries were sequenced as 87-base-pair reads. The authors' pipeline ran thus. Across the 500 to 750 repertoires, a later analysis counted some 81 million unique TCR beta chains, approximately 12 million of which were shared by at least two donors. Raw reads were error-corrected and collapsed into unique sequences by a nearest-neighbor algorithm in which closely related sequences were merged to remove PCR and sequencing errors. V, D and J gene segments were assigned by aligning CDR3 sequences to IMGT reference sequences. For a sequence to be retained, a match of at least six nucleotides was required to both a V gene segment and a J gene segment. A rearrangement was called productive if the CDR3 had no stop codons and remained in frame with V and J, and every other rearrangement was called non-productive. CDR3 was defined by IMGT convention, running from the second conserved V-encoded cysteine to the conserved J-encoded phenylalanine. In an earlier analysis of around 570 of the donors, sequences lacking an unambiguous match to a single V gene segment were excluded. An earlier analysis of 587 of the donors classified V segments as functional when productive rearrangements were above 56.7% and as segregating when the standard deviation between donors was above 5%. A statistical classification framework was built for diagnosing cytomegalovirus status from the catalog of TCR beta chain sequences. In a later analysis, TCR nucleotide sequences were compared against IMGT/GENE-DB human TR gene sequences so that V and J genes could be assigned. In a later analysis, CDR3 sequences and most-parsimonious VDJ recombination scenarios were assigned using the TCRdist pipeline. In a later analysis, every TCR beta chain was defined by the combination of its CDR3 amino acid sequence and its V-gene family, and reads without a unique V-gene family were dropped. In a later analysis, 450 to 600 highly shared, low-generation-probability nucleotide sequences were removed to address suspected cross-contamination and a sequencing artifact. For each public chain, a later analysis derived a clonal expansion index from normalized ranks of inferred template counts within each repertoire. In a later analysis, generation probabilities were computed with a VDJ recombination model fitted to out-of-frame rearrangements, and the resulting probabilities were checked against IGoR. A later analysis scored TCR-TCR, TCR-HLA and TCR-CMV co-occurrence with hypergeometric tests, applying a repertoire-size bias correction to TCR pairs. False discovery rates were estimated in a later analysis by permuting HLA or CMV assignments 20 times. In a later analysis, co-occurring TCRs were grouped with DBSCAN, and TCRdist sequence similarity was added when clustering was performed within HLA-allele-positive subsets. Co-occurrence clustering excluded repertoires with fewer than 30,000 or more than 120,000 public chains, plus five with anomalous nucleotide sharing. Entries here come from immuneACCESS through TCRdb and include only in-frame sequences with V and J called. Some clones fail to appear in such tables; in the studies checked, an unresolved V gene covers under half of the shortfall, and the cause of the remainder is unknown. The DNA gave D and trimming, while V, J and clone size come from that table. This sample comprises 150,000 to 200,000 clones, 75% to 80% of them detected only once. Of the sample, more than 13% is held by the ten largest clones.

Summary of the overall study and its limitations: In a later analysis, TCR association rates were found to vary across HLA loci, with the most associated TCRs seen for DRB1 alleles and the fewest for HLA-C alleles. HLA typing was unavailable for some donors at each locus, so association tests used only the typed subset. Most TCR sequences were seen in very few donors, while some public TCRs were found in many individuals. An earlier analysis of around 540 of the donors showed that most TCR beta V segments appeared in productive rearrangements either about 87% or about 30% of the time, which broadly matched IMGT annotations. The authors suggested that the approach could potentially be extended to other disease states and immunological phenotypes. Three of the identified cytomegalovirus-associated TCR beta chains were confirmed in vitro to be specific for cytomegalovirus antigens. In a later genetic analysis, fewer N-insertions in productive TCRs were reported among donors in an Asian-associated ancestry cluster than the roughly 700-donor mean. Correlated functional status among segregating V segments might be attributable to linkage disequilibrium, but an unknown experimental factor could not be ruled out. Presence/absence analyses assumed roughly uniform sequencing depth across donors, an assumption that may not hold. An association between a missense DCLRE1C variant and V-gene and J-gene trimming of TCR beta chains was found in a later genetic analysis and replicated in an independent cohort. Strong co-occurrence of HLA alleles, especially DR and DQ, made assigning TCR associations to individual alleles difficult. A further reported finding was that TCR beta sequences accurately predicted the HLA-A and HLA-B alleles for most subjects in the first cohort. According to a later analysis, parvovirus B19, influenza, CMV and Epstein-Barr virus appeared linked to several top co-occurrence clusters. This cohort had only TCR beta chains sequenced, and the lack of alpha or paired-chain data limited which features could be detected. CMV serostatus was the only immune exposure information available for the cohort. A group of highly shared sequence variants was considered likely to be a technical artifact of the sequencing pipeline. A later analysis associated some 17,000 TCR beta sequences with specific HLA alleles at a false discovery rate of 0.05. Cytomegalovirus status was reported to be diagnosed by the classifier with high specificity and sensitivity in both the original and validation cohorts. Most CMV-associated TCR beta chains appeared to be HLA-restricted in a later analysis, and the HLA associations seemed to be driven largely by CMV exposure. A total of 150 to 200 TCR beta chains were listed by the study as associated with cytomegalovirus. A later analysis found that HLA-associated TCR beta chains were more clonally expanded and had lower generation probabilities than equally common non-associated chains. Because counts were too low, about 18 rarely observed V segments, including chromosome 9 orphons, were excluded from the earlier analysis of around 590 of the donors.

This clonotype was obtained from a man over 45 in good health and CMV-seropositive. Specimen: PBMCs.

CDR3 loop: CASRDIANTGELFF. In nucleotide form, the sequence is TGTGCCAGTCGGGACATTGCGAACACCGGGGAGCTGTTTTTT. Recombination linked TRBV6-5 to TRBJ2-2, and TRBD1 may be the D gene, going by 6 matching bases. Inclusive of the bounding cysteine and phenylalanine, the CDR3 is 14 residues long. Of all the DNA, just the CDR3 is kept, 42 bases in frame from base 1. At the junction V is shortened by 9 bases and J by 0 bases, with 11 bases in between. CDR1 MNHEY and CDR2 SVGAGI are derived from the germline V gene.